The TCR beta chain described here comes from a study of follicular helper T cells after annual influenza vaccination (dated by TCRdb to about 2017). General notes on the study: Blood was collected on days 0, 7 and 28 after each seasonal influenza vaccination. To look at recall of cTfh clones, some subjects were tracked through successive annual vaccinations covering the 2013-2014, 2014-2015 and 2015-2016 seasons. One week after vaccination, a second recruited cohort of roughly eleven subjects (Table S1) displayed a similar ICOS+CD38+ cTfh response. Multi-year samples were obtained from about 6 subjects, with two vaccination seasons covered for a few subjects and three seasons covered for two subjects. The 2015 samples were processed right after collection, while the 2013-2014 samples were cryopreserved.

From the germline V gene, CDR1 is SGHTA and CDR2 is FQGNSA. Trimmed from V: 3 bases; trimmed from J: 9 bases; junction bases lacking a gene match: 12. From the cysteine up to the phenylalanine, the CDR3 has a length of 17 residues. The sequence is cut down to CDR3 DNA, 51 bases in frame from base 1. The paper as a whole reports these results and caveats: ICOS+CD38+ cTfh clonality correlated with the frequency of that population, and its change correlated with the change in circulating plasmablast frequency. Day 7 ICOS+CD38+ clones were most often found later in ICOS-CD38- cTfh, suggesting that subset may serve as a memory reservoir. Rare clonotypes could not be sampled because productive TCRB sequences were recovered from only about 9-20% of the analyzed cells. In evaluating whether influenza clones were enriched, the possibility that the far larger non-cTfh compartments were undersampled could not be ruled out. A recurrent oligoclonal ICOS+CD38+ cTfh response containing tetramer and AIM influenza-specific clonotypes was recalled by successive annual vaccinations.

The time point label here, explained by the study, means: 2015-2016 season, pre-vaccination. Seasonal inactivated influenza vaccine (Fluvarix) was administered to adults, and sorted blood CD4 subsets were tracked by TCRB sequencing before and after vaccination. Subjects were considered eligible if community-dwelling and if influenza vaccine had not been received in the prior 6 months. Exclusions included influenza vaccine contraindications, substance abuse, HIV/AIDS, active malignancy, immunomodulatory medication and active illness such as respiratory infection. At each time point, somewhere between about 40 and 110 mL of blood was taken. Either Ficoll-Paque PLUS or SepMate separation was used to isolate PBMC. As a non-Tfh subset for comparison, CXCR5- memory CD4 T cells were sorted. Cell subsets were sorted from PBMC on a BD FACS Aria before DNA extraction. The library was produced with the immunoSEQ multiplex PCR assay. Adaptive Biotechnologies carried out TCRB amplification, library preparation, sequencing and preliminary bioinformatics at Survey level resolution. The original pipeline was this. Clonality was calculated in R as 1 minus normalized Shannon entropy, and the Gini index was computed with the R package ineq. Overlap score was the summed counts of shared sequences divided by total counts of all sequences in both compared samples. Significance of shared clonotypes was assessed by Fisher's exact test, with a theoretical repertoire of 10^7 TCRB sequences assumed. Entries here come from immuneACCESS through TCRdb and include only in-frame sequences with V and J called. Some clones fail to appear in such tables; in the studies checked, an unresolved V gene covers under half of the shortfall, and the cause of the remainder is unknown. D and trimming were read from the DNA, whereas the V and J calls and clone size are those reported in that table. The sample table shows 5,000 to 7,000 clones, and roughly 80% are seen once. The leading ten clones occupy less than 0.75% of the sample.

As for this clone: It has no known antigen specificity. No base-level quality is on record; no much larger clone is a single base apart.

The sequenced sample was CXCR5- memory CD4+ T cells sorted from blood, obtained on the day of influenza vaccination. The cell subset or site label corresponds to: CXCR5- memory CD4 T cells. This TCR was recovered from an adult who received the influenza vaccine. The chain joins TRBV7-2 to TRBJ2-1, with 12 bases in between that match TRBD2. The DNA reads TGTGCCAGCAGCTTTAGCGGGCTAGCGGGAGGGCCGGGTGAGCAGTTCTTC. Its protein product is CASSFSGLAGGPGEQFF.